The 31 T cell receptor beta chains listed next were all sequenced from one sample in a study of blood T cell repertoires in COVID-19. The method was immunoSEQ multiplex PCR; TCRdb's version includes in-frame clones alone and lacks a portion of them. The sample lists some 66,000 clones, roughly 82% occurring once. Sequencing used peripheral blood. The receptors come from a man in his sixties with acute or convalescent COVID-19.

The chain is built from TRBV3-1 (or the pseudogene TRBV3-2) and TRBJ2-5, with D possibly TRBD1 on 5 matching bases. V was pared by 4 bases and J by 2 bases, with 17 bases between. The germline gives CDR1 LGHDT, CDR2 YNNKEL (reference sequence). The CDR3 length is 16 residues. CDR3: CASSPGGQGLQETQYF. DNA for the CDR3: TGTGCCAGCAGCCCAGGCGGCCAGGGATTACAAGAGACCCAGTACTTC.

This rearrangement joins TRBV5-1 to TRBJ2-2; possibly TRBD1 for D (5 bases). Germline CDR1 and CDR2: SGHRS and YFSETQ. The length of the CDR3 is 14 residues. V lost 4 bases, J lost 8 bases, and 15 bases lay in between. The CDR3 DNA is TGCGCCAGCAGCCCCGGACAAAGTTATGGGGAGCTGTTTTTT. It codes for CASSPGQSYGELFF.

The chain couples TRBV19 to TRBJ1-5; 8 bases fit TRBD1. V lost 6 bases to trimming and J lost 7 bases; unmatched junction nucleotides: 11. There are 15 residues in the CDR3. The germline V gene has CDR1 LNHDA and CDR2 SQIVND (reference sequence). The CDR3 DNA sequence: TGTGCCAGTAGCTCCACTCCAGGGGGCATGCAGCCCCAGCATTTT. The encoded protein is CASSSTPGGMQPQHF.

The V gene is TRBV29-1, the J gene TRBJ2-1; the match to TRBD2 covers 7 bases. Looked up from germline, CDR1 is SQVTM and CDR2 is ANQGSEA. The V segment lost 4 bases and the J segment 8 bases; nucleotides outside the gene matches: 11. There are 14 residues in the CDR3. CDR3 protein: CSVAHGLGRDEQFF. CDR3 DNA: TGCAGCGTTGCTCATGGACTAGGGAGAGATGAGCAGTTCTTC.

The V call is TRBV9, the J call TRBJ1-4; a weak D match, TRBD1 (5 bases). V dropped 3 bases and J dropped 4 bases, with 16 bases sitting between them. CDR1 and CDR2 from the germline V gene are SGDLS and YYNGEE. The CDR3 extends over 16 amino acids. DNA for the CDR3: TGTGCCAGCAGCGCTAGGTGGGGCCCACATAATGAAAAACTGTTTTTT. It is translated as CASSARWGPHNEKLFF.

Of note for this clone: The CDR3 carries no conserved terminal phenylalanine or tryptophan, so it likely arises from a read error. It is unclear where the CDR3 begins or ends on the DNA, so no DNA is shown, and the CDR3 is as TCRdb lists it. V and J are TRBV10-1 and TRBJ1-1. The germline V gene encodes CDR1 WNHNN and CDR2 SYGVQD (reference sequence). The CDR3 contains 8 residues when both ends are counted. CDR3 region: CASRLGRA.

J is TRBJ1-6 and V is TRBV10-3, with D perhaps matching TRBD1 (5 bases). This CDR3 region has 14 residues. V was pared by 6 bases and J by 5 bases, with 11 bases between. Germline-derived CDR1 and CDR2 are ENHRY and SYGVKD. The CDR3: CAIRDDSDNSPLHF. CDR3 DNA: TGTGCCATCAGGGACGACAGTGATAATTCACCCCTCCACTTT.

V usage is TRBV23-1 and J usage is TRBJ1-2, with TRBD1 identical over 11 bases. TRBV23-1 is recorded as an ORF, its role being uncertain. The length of the CDR3 is 15 residues. The V and J ends lost 8 bases and 6 bases, in that order; junction bases with no gene match: 11. This CDR3 is CASGKTPGQGDGYTF. CDR3 nucleotide sequence: TGCGCCAGCGGTAAGACCCCGGGACAGGGGGATGGCTACACCTTC.

The chain links TRBV4-1 to TRBJ2-5; 12 nucleotides match TRBD1. V lost 6 bases, J lost 5 bases, and 4 bases stayed unmatched. Germline CDR1 and CDR2: MGHRA and YSYEKL. The CDR3 totals 14 residues. CDR3 sequence: CASRGTGGAETQYF. The CDR3 DNA is TGCGCCAGCAGGGGGACAGGGGGCGCGGAGACCCAGTACTTC.

This clone has a single count. The gene calls are TRBV19 and TRBJ2-1, with 9 bases fitting TRBD2. CDR1 is LNHDA, CDR2 SQIVND, per germline (reference sequence). This CDR3 region has 11 residues. The J segment lost 10 bases and the V segment lost 7 bases, leaving 2 bases of the junction unmatched. The CDR3 DNA reads TGTGCCAGTACAACTAGCGGGGAGCAGTTCTTC. This sequence encodes CASTTSGEQFF.

In DNA form, the CDR3 reads TGTGCCAGTCAGGTGACATCCAGCACAGATACGCAGTATTTT. Protein sequence: CASQVTSSTDTQYF. The V gene is TRBV11-3, the J gene TRBJ2-3; no clear D gene. CDR3 size: 14 residues. The ends were cut back, 9 bases at V and 0 bases at J, with 13 bases in the middle. CDR1 and CDR2 from the germline V gene are SGHNT and YENEEA. The full variable domain, completed using reference TRBV11-3 and TRBJ2-3, is EAGVVQSPRYKIIEKKQPVAFWCNPISGHNTLYWYLQNLGQGPELLIRYENEEAVDDSQLPKDRFSAERLKGVDSTLKIQPAELGDSAVYLCASQVTSSTDTQYFGPGTRLTVL.

This chain connects TRBV2 to TRBJ2-7; tentative D call: TRBD1 (6 bases). Germline loops: CDR1 SNHLY, CDR2 FYNNEI. The V gene lost 6 bases and the J gene lost 7 bases, with 16 bases spanning the gap. This CDR3 is built from 13 residues. The CDR3 DNA reads TGTGCCAGCAGACAGACAGGTTCTGGGGAGCAGTACTTC. This codes for CASRQTGSGEQYF.

The CDR3 nucleotides read TGTGCCAGCAGACCTACAGGGGGCAATGAGCAGTTCTTC. This gives the protein CASRPTGGNEQFF. V is TRBV7-6 and J is TRBJ2-1; 8 bases are a match to TRBD1. The CDR3 runs 13 residues. Germline CDR1 SGHVS, CDR2 FNYEAQ. V lost 6 bases and J lost 6; bases outside the gene matches: 4.

V and J are TRBV7-6 and TRBJ1-1; D possibly corresponds to TRBD1 (6 bases). The germline V gene has CDR1 SGHVS and CDR2 FNYEAQ. This CDR3 has 18 amino acids. V was clipped by 1 base and J by 0 bases, with 18 bases between them. The CDR3 protein is CASSLVGIQQGMNTEAFF. CDR3 nucleotide sequence: TGTGCCAGCAGCTTAGTAGGGATCCAACAGGGTATGAACACTGAAGCTTTCTTT. The whole variable domain, filled in from reference TRBV7-6 and TRBJ1-1, reads GAGVSQSPRYKVTKRGQDVALRCDPISGHVSLYWYRQALGQGPEFLTYFNYEAQQDKSGLPNDRFSAERPEGSISTLTIQRTEQRDSAMYRCASSLVGIQQGMNTEAFFGQGTRLTVV.

The J gene is TRBJ1-5, the V gene TRBV2, with no clear D. Trimming took 3 bases from V and 2 from J, leaving 8 bases between them. The germline gives CDR1 SNHLY, CDR2 FYNNEI. CDR3 length equals 14 residues. The CDR3 spells CASSDSGGNQPQHF. DNA of the CDR3: TGTGCCAGCAGTGATTCCGGGGGCAATCAGCCCCAGCATTTT.

The chain joins TRBV15 to TRBJ2-3; 7 bases agree with TRBD2. CDR1 is LNHNV and CDR2 is YYDKDF in the germline V gene (reference sequence). The CDR3 sequence is 13 residues long. V trimming: 7 bases; J trimming: 7 bases; junction bases outside the gene matches: 8. The CDR3, as DNA: TGTGCCACCACAACTGCGGGGGAAAATACGCAGTATTTT. Protein sequence: CATTTAGENTQYF.

The chain recombines TRBV18 with TRBJ1-4; weak D call: TRBD1 (6 bases). Trimming pared 6 bases from V and 5 bases from J, leaving 10 bases between. Germline V lookup: CDR1 KGHSH, CDR2 LQKENI. This CDR3 comprises 13 residues. CDR3 DNA sequence: TGTGCCAGCTCTAGGGACATAAATGAAAAACTGTTTTTT. It yields the protein CASSRDINEKLFF.

The chain employs TRBV7-2 and TRBJ1-5; unclear D gene. This CDR3 contains 13 residues. Germline V gene data show CDR1 as SGHTA and CDR2 as FQGNSA. The germline V and J ends were trimmed by 4 bases and 4 bases, with 8 bases remaining between them. The CDR3 DNA is TGTGCCAGCAGCTCCCAGGAAAATCAGCCCCAGCATTTT. Its protein product is CASSSQENQPQHF.

V and J are TRBV25-1 and TRBJ2-4; 7 positions match TRBD1. The CDR3 consists of 16 residues. Trimming removed 1 base from V and 6 bases from J; junction bases left unmatched: 9. The V gene's germline CDR1 is MGHDK and CDR2 SYGVNS. The CDR3 coding sequence is TGTGCCAGCAGTGAATCCGGAACAGGGGTGGCAAACATTCAGTACTTC. It specifies CASSESGTGVANIQYF.

This chain uses TRBV7-9 with TRBJ2-5; D is perhaps TRBD1 (7 bases). V gave up 2 bases and J gave up 2 bases, with 12 bases separating them. The CDR3 has 15 amino acids. Per the germline V gene, CDR1 is SEHNR and CDR2 is FQNEAQ (reference sequence). In nucleotides, the CDR3 is TGTGCCAGCAGCTTACGGGGGACAGAACAAGAGACCCAGTACTTC. This sequence encodes CASSLRGTEQETQYF.

This clone was counted only a few times. V gene TRBV6-2 or TRBV6-3 combines with J gene TRBJ1-1; 8 positions agree with TRBD1. Germline V gene sequence: CDR1 MNHEY, CDR2 SVGEGT. This CDR3 region has 20 residues. Trimming removed 4 bases from V and 1 base from J; junction bases left unmatched: 20. In DNA form, the CDR3 reads TGTGCCAGCAGTTTCTTTTTCGAATCAAGGACAGGGAATTGGAACACTGAAGCTTTCTTT. Translated: CASSFFFESRTGNWNTEAFF.

Ten or more counts support this clone. V and J are TRBV5-1 and TRBJ1-6; tentative D call: TRBD1 (6 bases). The CDR3 spans 17 residues. V lost 0 bases and J 6 bases, leaving 16 bases between the germline ends. CDR1 and CDR2 (germline): SGHRS, YFSETQ. The CDR3: CASSLAQGPNINSPLHF. Here the CDR3 DNA reads TGCGCCAGCAGCTTGGCACAGGGCCCAAACATTAATTCACCCCTCCACTTT.

The chain is built from TRBV7-2 and TRBJ1-2; 10 positions agree with TRBD1. There are 16 residues in the CDR3. J lost 5 bases, V lost 1 base, and 7 bases had no gene match. Germline V gene lookup returns CDR1 SGHTA and CDR2 FQGNSA. The CDR3, as DNA: TGTGCCAGCAGCTTAGAAGACAGGGGGCTAGGGTATGGCTACACCTTC. Translation: CASSLEDRGLGYGYTF.

This chain links TRBV19 with TRBJ1-1; D is perhaps TRBD1 (6 bases). V dropped 7 bases and J dropped 2 bases, with 11 bases sitting between them. The CDR3 has 13 residues. The germline V gene has CDR1 LNHDA and CDR2 SQIVND (reference sequence). The CDR3 nucleotides are TGTGCCAGTACCGTGGACAGCAACACTGAAGCTTTCTTT. Residues: CASTVDSNTEAFF. Full variable domain (missing parts from reference TRBV19 and TRBJ1-1): DGGITQSPKYLFRKEGQNVTLSCEQNLNHDAMYWYRQDPGQGLRLIYYSQIVNDFQKGDIAEGYSVSREKKESFPLTVTSAQKNPTAFYLCASTVDSNTEAFFGQGTRLTVV.

As concerns this clone: Other DNA variants within this sample encode the same CDR3. V is TRBV7-8 and J is TRBJ2-3; D is undetermined. Germline CDR1 SGHVS, CDR2 FQNEAQ. The CDR3 runs to 13 residues. The ends were cut back, 0 bases at V and 3 bases at J, with 4 bases in the middle. The CDR3 sequence: CASSLAYTDTQYF. The CDR3 DNA follows: TGTGCCAGCAGCTTAGCGTATACAGATACGCAGTATTTT.

This chain links TRBV20-1 with TRBJ2-1, with D perhaps matching TRBD2 (5 bases). CDR3 length equals 11 residues. Trimming stripped 6 bases from V and 6 bases from J, with 9 bases between. CDR1 is DFQATT and CDR2 is SNEGSKA in the germline V gene (reference sequence). The CDR3 DNA reads TGCAGTGCATTCCGGGGCAATGAGCAGTTCTTC. The encoded protein is CSAFRGNEQFF.

This rearrangement joins TRBV18 to TRBJ2-7; possible D gene TRBD2, 5 bases. The CDR3 runs to 13 residues. Looked up from germline, CDR1 is KGHSH and CDR2 is LQKENI. V was clipped by 0 bases and J by 6 bases, with 9 bases between them. The CDR3 DNA reads TGTGCCAGCTCACCACCGTCGGGGATCGAGCAGTACTTC. Translating it yields CASSPPSGIEQYF.

J is TRBJ2-1 and V is TRBV27; 8 nucleotides align to TRBD2. With V trimmed by 5 bases and J by 2 bases, 11 bases remained unmatched. The germline gives CDR1 MNHEY, CDR2 SMNVEV (reference sequence). The CDR3 is 17 residues long. CDR3 region: CASSAPRRGATYNEQFF. In DNA, the CDR3 is TGTGCCAGCAGTGCCCCTCGGCGGGGGGCTACCTACAATGAGCAGTTCTTC.

The V call is TRBV7-6, the J call TRBJ2-7, with 13 positions matching TRBD2. Trimming took 5 bases from V and 4 from J; bases not matched to a gene: 2. The CDR3 totals 14 residues. Germline V gene lookup returns CDR1 SGHVS and CDR2 FNYEAQ. CDR3 sequence (DNA): TGTGCCAGCAGCCGGACTAGCGGGGGTTACGAGCAGTACGTC. This gives the protein CASSRTSGGYEQYV.

By proportion, this clone is medium-sized. This chain uses TRBV5-5 with TRBJ1-1; no definite D call. The CDR3 contains 13 residues. Germline CDR1 reads SGHKS; CDR2 reads YYEKEE (reference sequence). Trimming removed 5 bases at V and 4 bases at J, with 12 bases between. The CDR3: CASRRGSFTEAFF. DNA for the CDR3: TGTGCCAGCAGGAGAGGGTCGTTCACTGAAGCTTTCTTT.

The chain couples TRBV6-2 or TRBV6-3 to TRBJ1-2; TRBD1 aligns across 9 bases. This CDR3 has 14 residues. Germline V gene data show CDR1 as MNHEY and CDR2 as SVGEGT. With 0 bases clipped from V and 7 bases from J, the junction kept 3 bases outside the gene matches. The CDR3 bases are TGTGCCAGCAGTTACTCGAGGGACAGGGCTGGCTACACCTTC. It yields the protein CASSYSRDRAGYTF.